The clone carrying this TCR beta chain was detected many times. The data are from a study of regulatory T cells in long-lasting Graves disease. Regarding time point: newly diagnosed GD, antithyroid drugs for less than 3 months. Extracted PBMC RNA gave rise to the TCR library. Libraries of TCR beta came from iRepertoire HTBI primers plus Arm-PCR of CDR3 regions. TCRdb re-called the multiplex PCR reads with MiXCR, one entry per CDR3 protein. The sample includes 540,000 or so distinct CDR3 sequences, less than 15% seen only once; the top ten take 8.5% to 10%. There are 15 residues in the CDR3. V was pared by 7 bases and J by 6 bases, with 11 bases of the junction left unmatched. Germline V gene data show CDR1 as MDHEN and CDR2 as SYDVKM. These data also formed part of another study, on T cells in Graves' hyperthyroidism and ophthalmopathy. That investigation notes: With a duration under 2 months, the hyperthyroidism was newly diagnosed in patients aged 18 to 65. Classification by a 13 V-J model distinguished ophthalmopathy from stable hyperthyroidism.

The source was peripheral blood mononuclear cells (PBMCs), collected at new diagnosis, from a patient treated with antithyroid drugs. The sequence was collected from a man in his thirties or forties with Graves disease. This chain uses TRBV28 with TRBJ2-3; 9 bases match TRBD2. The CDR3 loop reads CASITGLASGDTQYF. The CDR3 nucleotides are TGTGCCAGCATAACCGGACTAGCGAGTGGGGATACGCAGTATTTT.